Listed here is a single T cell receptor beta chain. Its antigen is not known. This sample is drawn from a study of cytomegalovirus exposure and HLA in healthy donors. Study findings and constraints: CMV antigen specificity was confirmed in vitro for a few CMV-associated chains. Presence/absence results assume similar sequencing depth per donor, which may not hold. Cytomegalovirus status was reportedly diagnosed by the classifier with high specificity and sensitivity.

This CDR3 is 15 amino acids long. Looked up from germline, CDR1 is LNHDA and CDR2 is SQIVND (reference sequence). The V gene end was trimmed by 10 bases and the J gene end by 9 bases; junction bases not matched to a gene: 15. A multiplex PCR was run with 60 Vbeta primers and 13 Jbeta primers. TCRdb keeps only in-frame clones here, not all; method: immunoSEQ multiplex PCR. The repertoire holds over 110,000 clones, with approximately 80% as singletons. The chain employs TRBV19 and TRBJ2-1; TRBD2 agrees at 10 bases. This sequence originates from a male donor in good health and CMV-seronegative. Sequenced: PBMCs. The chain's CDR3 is CATQPLAGVFREQFF. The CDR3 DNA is TGTGCCACCCAGCCCCTAGCGGGAGTGTTTCGTGAGCAGTTCTTC. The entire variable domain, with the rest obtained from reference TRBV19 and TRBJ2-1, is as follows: DGGITQSPKYLFRKEGQNVTLSCEQNLNHDAMYWYRQDPGQGLRLIYYSQIVNDFQKGDIAEGYSVSREKKESFPLTVTSAQKNPTAFYLCATQPLAGVFREQFFGPGTRLTVL.